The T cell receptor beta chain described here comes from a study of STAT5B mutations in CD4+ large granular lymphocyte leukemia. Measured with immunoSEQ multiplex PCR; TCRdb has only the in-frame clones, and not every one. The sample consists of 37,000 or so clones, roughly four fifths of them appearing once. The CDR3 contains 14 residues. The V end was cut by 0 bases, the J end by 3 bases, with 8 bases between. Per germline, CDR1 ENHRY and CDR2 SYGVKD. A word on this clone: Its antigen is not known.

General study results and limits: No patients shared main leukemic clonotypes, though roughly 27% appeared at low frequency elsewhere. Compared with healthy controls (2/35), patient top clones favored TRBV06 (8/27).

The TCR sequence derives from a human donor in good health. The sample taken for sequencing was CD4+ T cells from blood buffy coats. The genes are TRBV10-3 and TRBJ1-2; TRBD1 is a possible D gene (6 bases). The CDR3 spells CAISESGGDYGYTF. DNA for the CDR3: TGTGCCATCAGTGAGTCAGGGGGTGACTATGGCTACACCTTC.